This T cell receptor beta chain was found in a study of siplizumab effects on memory and regulatory T cells. Libraries were prepared by immunoSEQ multiplex PCR; TCRdb keeps only in-frame clonotypes and omits some of them. The data show 50,000 or so clones, with roughly 87% seen just once and under 0.35% held by the top ten. The CDR3 runs to 14 residues. Looked up from germline, CDR1 is MNHEY and CDR2 is SVGAGI. The V and J ends lost 6 bases and 8 bases, in that order; junction bases with no gene match: 10. Sequencing was performed on naive CD8+ T cells sorted from blood. This TCR was sampled from a human donor in good health. This chain joins TRBV6-5 and TRBJ2-1, with 7 bases fitting TRBD1. The DNA of the CDR3 is TGTGCCAGCAGAATAGGACAGGCCATGGATGAGCAGTTCTTC. Residues: CASRIGQAMDEQFF.